This T cell receptor (beta chain) was observed in a study of regulatory T cells in long-lasting Graves disease. Relying on iRepertoire HTBI primers and Arm-PCR of CDR3 regions, the team built TCR beta libraries. TCRdb reanalysed the multiplex PCR reads using MiXCR and keeps one entry per CDR3 protein. This table has about 470,000 distinct CDR3 sequences, about 15% appearing once. Germline V gives CDR1 KGHDR, CDR2 SFDVKD. The V and J ends lost 5 bases and 2 bases, in that order; junction bases with no gene match: 9. This CDR3 region has 16 residues. Time point reported: newly diagnosed GD, antithyroid drugs for less than 3 months. The TCR library used RNA extracted from PBMCs. This clonotype appeared many times. These same data were also listed under a study on T cells in Graves' hyperthyroidism and ophthalmopathy.

The origin of this receptor is a woman in her thirties with Graves disease. The V gene is TRBV24-1, the J gene TRBJ2-7; 9 nucleotides match TRBD1. Here the sequenced sample was peripheral blood mononuclear cells (PBMCs), taken at new diagnosis, from a patient treated with antithyroid drugs. The CDR3 DNA follows: TGTGCCACCAGTGGTGCTGGGGGGGACAGGGCCTACGAGCAGTACTTC. Translating it yields CATSGAGGDRAYEQYF.